This is a list of T cell receptor beta chains from one sample in a study of cytomegalovirus exposure and HLA in healthy donors. Data came from immunoSEQ multiplex PCR; TCRdb stores just in-frame clones and leaves some out. The sample includes roughly 260,000 clones, 80% to 90% of them seen just once. Sequences were obtained from PBMCs. The receptors were gathered from a woman in her forties in good health and CMV-seropositive. Both conserved end residues are part of each CDR3. Each record gives: clone size, V gene, D gene, J gene, CDR3 DNA, CDR3 protein. D genes are given only for firm matches. Expanded clones are given a class, and other clones once, few, many or no size at all.

clone size: NA
V gene: TRBV15
D gene: TRBD2
J gene: TRBJ2-3
CDR3 DNA: TGTGCCACCGGACTAGCGAGCACAGATACGCAGTATTTT
CDR3 protein: CATGLASTDTQYF

clone size: NA
V gene: TRBV28
D gene: NA
J gene: TRBJ2-1
CDR3 DNA: TGTGCCAGCACCTCGGCGGCTGATCAGTTCTTC
CDR3 protein: CASTSAADQFF

clone size: NA
V gene: TRBV29-1
D gene: NA
J gene: TRBJ2-1
CDR3 DNA: TGCAGCGTTGAAGAGGGAGTTAAATACAATGAGCAGTTCTTC
CDR3 protein: CSVEEGVKYNEQFF

clone size: NA
V gene: TRBV18
D gene: NA
J gene: TRBJ1-6
CDR3 DNA: TGTGCCAGCTCACCGGAAATCGGACAGAATTCACCCCTCCACTTT
CDR3 protein: CASSPEIGQNSPLHF

clone size: NA
V gene: TRBV2
D gene: TRBD1
J gene: TRBJ2-3
CDR3 DNA: TGTGCCAGCACCCAACAGGGGGGAGATACGCAGTATTTT
CDR3 protein: CASTQQGGDTQYF

clone size: NA
V gene: TRBV5-5
D gene: TRBD1
J gene: TRBJ1-1
CDR3 DNA: TGTGCCAGCAGCTTGCCGACGGAACAGGGGGCAATTGAAGCTTTCTTT
CDR3 protein: CASSLPTEQGAIEAFF

clone size: NA
V gene: TRBV7-2
D gene: TRBD2
J gene: TRBJ2-1
CDR3 DNA: TGTGCCAGCAGCGCCCGACTAGCGGGAGGCCTATACAATGAGCAGTTCTTC
CDR3 protein: CASSARLAGGLYNEQFF

clone size: NA
V gene: TRBV5-8
D gene: NA
J gene: TRBJ1-1
CDR3 DNA: TGTGCCAGCAGCTTGGATCAGGGGCGCACTGAAGCTTTCTTT
CDR3 protein: CASSLDQGRTEAFF

clone size: NA
V gene: TRBV6-5
D gene: NA
J gene: TRBJ1-3
CDR3 DNA: TGTGCCAGCAGTCTACAGGGATCAACTGGAAACACCATATATTTT
CDR3 protein: CASSLQGSTGNTIYF

clone size: NA
V gene: TRBV5-1
D gene: TRBD2
J gene: TRBJ2-7
CDR3 DNA: TGCGCCAGCAGCTTGCGCCCTAGCGGGAGCTCCTACGAGCAGTACTTC
CDR3 protein: CASSLRPSGSSYEQYF

clone size: NA
V gene: TRBV5-1
D gene: TRBD1
J gene: TRBJ1-2
CDR3 DNA: TGCGCCAGCAGCTTGCAGGGGGCGCCTAACTATGGCTACACCTTC
CDR3 protein: CASSLQGAPNYGYTF

clone size: NA
V gene: TRBV30
D gene: TRBD2
J gene: TRBJ2-2
CDR3 DNA: TGTGCCTGGAGTGGATCACTAGCGGTGAACACCGGGGAGCTGTTTTTT
CDR3 protein: CAWSGSLAVNTGELFF

clone size: NA
V gene: TRBV30
D gene: TRBD1
J gene: TRBJ2-6
CDR3 DNA: TGTGCCTGGACTAGGGGACAGCTAAACTCTGGGGCCAACGTCCTGACTTTC
CDR3 protein: CAWTRGQLNSGANVLTF

clone size: NA
V gene: TRBV30
D gene: TRBD1
J gene: TRBJ1-2
CDR3 DNA: TGTGCCTGGAAATCACAGGGGATTAACTATGGCTACACCTTC
CDR3 protein: CAWKSQGINYGYTF

clone size: once
V gene: TRBV14
D gene: NA
J gene: TRBJ2-7
CDR3 DNA: TGTGCCAGCAGCGAAACCGGAGATCCAGCCTTCCCCGAGCAGTACTTC
CDR3 protein: CASSETGDPAFPEQYF